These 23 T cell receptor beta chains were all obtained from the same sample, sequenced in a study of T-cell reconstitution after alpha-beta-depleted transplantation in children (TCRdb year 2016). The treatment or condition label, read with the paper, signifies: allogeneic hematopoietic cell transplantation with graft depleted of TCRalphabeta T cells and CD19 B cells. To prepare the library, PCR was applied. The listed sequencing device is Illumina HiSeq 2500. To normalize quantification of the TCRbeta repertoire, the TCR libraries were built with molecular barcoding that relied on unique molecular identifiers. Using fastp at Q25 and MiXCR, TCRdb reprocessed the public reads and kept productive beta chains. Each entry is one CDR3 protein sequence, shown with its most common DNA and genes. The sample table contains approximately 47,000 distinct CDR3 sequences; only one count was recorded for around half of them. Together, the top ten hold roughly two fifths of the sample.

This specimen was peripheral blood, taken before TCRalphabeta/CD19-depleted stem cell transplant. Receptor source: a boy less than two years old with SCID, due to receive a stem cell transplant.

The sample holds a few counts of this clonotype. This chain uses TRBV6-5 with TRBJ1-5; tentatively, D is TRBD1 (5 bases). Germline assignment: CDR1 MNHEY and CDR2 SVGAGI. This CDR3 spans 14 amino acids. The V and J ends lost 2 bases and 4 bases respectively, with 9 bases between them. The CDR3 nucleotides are TGTGCCAGCAGTTACGGCAGGGATAATCAGCCCCAGCATTTT. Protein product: CASSYGRDNQPQHF.

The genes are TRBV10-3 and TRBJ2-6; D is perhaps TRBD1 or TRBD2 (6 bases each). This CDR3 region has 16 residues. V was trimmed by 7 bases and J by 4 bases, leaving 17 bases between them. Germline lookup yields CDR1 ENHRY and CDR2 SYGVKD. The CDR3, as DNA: TGTGCCATCAACGCACCAGGGGCGGGGGGGGCCAACGTCCTGACTTTC. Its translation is CAINAPGAGGANVLTF.

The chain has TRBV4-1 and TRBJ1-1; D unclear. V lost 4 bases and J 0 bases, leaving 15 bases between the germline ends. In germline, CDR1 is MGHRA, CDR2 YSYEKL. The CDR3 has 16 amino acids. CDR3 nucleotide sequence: TGCGCCAGCAGCCCATCAGGTAGAGGAATGAACACTGAAGCTTTCTTT. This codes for CASSPSGRGMNTEAFF.

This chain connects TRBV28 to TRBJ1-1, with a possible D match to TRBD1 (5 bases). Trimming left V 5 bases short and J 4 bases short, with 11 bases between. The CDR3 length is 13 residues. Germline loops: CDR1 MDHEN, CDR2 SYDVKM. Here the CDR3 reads CASSPIGGTEAFF. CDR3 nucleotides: TGTGCCAGCAGTCCTATTGGGGGCACTGAAGCTTTCTTT.

The CDR3 is CASSLLTLAGELFF. The CDR3 nucleotides read TGCGCCAGCAGCCTTCTAACTCTGGCCGGGGAGCTGTTTTTT. V gene TRBV5-1 combines with J gene TRBJ2-2, with D uncertain. The V end was cut by 4 bases, the J end by 6 bases, with 13 bases between. This CDR3 spans 14 amino acids. Germline CDR1 reads SGHRS; CDR2 reads YFSETQ.

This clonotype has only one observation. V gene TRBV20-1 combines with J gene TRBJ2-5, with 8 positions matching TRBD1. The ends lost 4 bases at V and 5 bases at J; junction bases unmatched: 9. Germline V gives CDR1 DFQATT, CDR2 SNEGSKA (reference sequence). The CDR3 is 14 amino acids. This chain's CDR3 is CSATDRGVRETQYF. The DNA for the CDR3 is TGCAGTGCTACCGACAGGGGCGTAAGGGAGACCCAGTACTTC.

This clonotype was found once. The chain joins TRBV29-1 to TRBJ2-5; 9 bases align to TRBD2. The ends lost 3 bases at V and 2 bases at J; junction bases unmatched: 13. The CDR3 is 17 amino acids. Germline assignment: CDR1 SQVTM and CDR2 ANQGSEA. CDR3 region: CSVEGGGLAGRQETQYF. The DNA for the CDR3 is TGCAGCGTTGAGGGGGGGGGGCTAGCGGGGAGGCAAGAGACCCAGTACTTC.

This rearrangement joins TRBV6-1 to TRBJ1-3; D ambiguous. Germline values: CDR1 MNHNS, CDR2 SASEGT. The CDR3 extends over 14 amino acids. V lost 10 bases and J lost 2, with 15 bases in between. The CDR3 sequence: CATQTGVTGNTIYF. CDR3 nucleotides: TGTGCCACCCAAACCGGAGTAACTGGAAACACCATATATTTT.

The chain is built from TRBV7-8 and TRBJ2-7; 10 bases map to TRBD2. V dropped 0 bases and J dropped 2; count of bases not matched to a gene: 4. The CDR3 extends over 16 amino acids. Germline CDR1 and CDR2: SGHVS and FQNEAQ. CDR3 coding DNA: TGTGCCAGCAGCTTAGCATACGGACTAGCGGCCTACGAGCAGTACTTC. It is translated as CASSLAYGLAAYEQYF.

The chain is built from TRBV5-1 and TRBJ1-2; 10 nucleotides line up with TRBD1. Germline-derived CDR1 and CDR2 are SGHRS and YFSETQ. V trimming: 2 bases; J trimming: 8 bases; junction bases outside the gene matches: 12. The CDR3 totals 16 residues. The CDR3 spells CASSFDRGRLSYGYTF. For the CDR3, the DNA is TGCGCCAGCAGCTTTGACAGGGGGCGCCTCTCCTACGGCTACACCTTC.

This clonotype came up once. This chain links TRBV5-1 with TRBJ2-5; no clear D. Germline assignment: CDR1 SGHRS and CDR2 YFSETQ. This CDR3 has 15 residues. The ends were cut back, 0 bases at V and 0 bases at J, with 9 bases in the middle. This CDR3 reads CASSLAGWYQETQYF. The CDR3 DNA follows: TGCGCCAGCAGCTTGGCCGGCTGGTACCAAGAGACCCAGTACTTC. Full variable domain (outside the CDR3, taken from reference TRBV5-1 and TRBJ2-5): KAGVTQTPRYLIKTRGQQVTLSCSPISGHRSVSWYQQTPGQGLQFLFEYFSETQRNKGNFPGRFSGRQFSNSRSEMNVSTLELGDSALYLCASSLAGWYQETQYFGPGTRLLVL.

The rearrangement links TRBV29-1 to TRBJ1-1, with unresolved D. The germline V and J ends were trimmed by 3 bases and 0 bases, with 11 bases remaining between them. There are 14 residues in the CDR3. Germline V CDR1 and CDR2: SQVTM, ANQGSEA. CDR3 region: CSVEAGVMNTEAFF. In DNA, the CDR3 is TGCAGCGTTGAGGCAGGAGTAATGAACACTGAAGCTTTCTTT.

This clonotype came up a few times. This CDR3 is CASSQVALRAYGYTF. The CDR3 nucleotides are TGTGCCAGCAGCCAAGTCGCCTTGAGGGCATATGGCTACACCTTC. This chain links TRBV4-2 with TRBJ1-2; no firm D call. V lost 1 base to trimming and J lost 5 bases, with 14 bases between them. Germline CDR1 is LGHNA and CDR2 is YNFKEQ. This CDR3 is built from 15 residues.

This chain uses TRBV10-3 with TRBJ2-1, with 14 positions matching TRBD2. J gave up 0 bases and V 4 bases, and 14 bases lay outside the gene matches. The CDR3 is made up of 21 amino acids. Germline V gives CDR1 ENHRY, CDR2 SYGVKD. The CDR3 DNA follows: TGTGCCATCAGTGGATCCTCCGGGACTAGCGGGGGCCCCAACTCCTACAATGAGCAGTTCTTC. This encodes CAISGSSGTSGGPNSYNEQFF.

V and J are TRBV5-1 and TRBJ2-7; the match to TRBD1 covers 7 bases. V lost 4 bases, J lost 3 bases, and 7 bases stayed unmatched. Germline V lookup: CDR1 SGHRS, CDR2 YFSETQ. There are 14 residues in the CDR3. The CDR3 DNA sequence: TGCGCCAGCAGCCCGACCGGGACAGTCTACGAGCAGTACTTC. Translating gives CASSPTGTVYEQYF.

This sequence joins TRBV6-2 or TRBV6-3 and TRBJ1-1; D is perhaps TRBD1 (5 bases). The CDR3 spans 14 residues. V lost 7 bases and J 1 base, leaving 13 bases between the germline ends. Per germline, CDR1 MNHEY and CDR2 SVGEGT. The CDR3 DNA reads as TGTGCCAGCATTACTCGGGGGGAGAACACTGAAGCTTTCTTT. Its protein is CASITRGENTEAFF.

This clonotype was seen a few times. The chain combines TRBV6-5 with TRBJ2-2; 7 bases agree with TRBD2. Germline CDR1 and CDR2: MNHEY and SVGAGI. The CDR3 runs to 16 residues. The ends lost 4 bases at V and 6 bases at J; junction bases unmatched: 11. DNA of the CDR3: TGTGCCAGCAGTTCCACCTCGGGGGGTAGTGCCGGGGAGCTGTTTTTT. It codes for CASSSTSGGSAGELFF.

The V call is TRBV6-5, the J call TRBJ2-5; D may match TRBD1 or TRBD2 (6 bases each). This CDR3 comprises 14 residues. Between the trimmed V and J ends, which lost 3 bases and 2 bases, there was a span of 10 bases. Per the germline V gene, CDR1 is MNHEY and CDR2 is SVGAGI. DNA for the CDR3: TGTGCCAGCAGTTATCAGGGGACTCAAGAGACCCAGTACTTC. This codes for CASSYQGTQETQYF.

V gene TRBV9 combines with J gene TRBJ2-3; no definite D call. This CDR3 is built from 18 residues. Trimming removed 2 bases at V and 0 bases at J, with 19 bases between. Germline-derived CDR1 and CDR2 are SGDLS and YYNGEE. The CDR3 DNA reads TGTGCCAGCAGCGTGTCCCCTAGGTTCCATACTAGCACAGATACGCAGTATTTT. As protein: CASSVSPRFHTSTDTQYF.

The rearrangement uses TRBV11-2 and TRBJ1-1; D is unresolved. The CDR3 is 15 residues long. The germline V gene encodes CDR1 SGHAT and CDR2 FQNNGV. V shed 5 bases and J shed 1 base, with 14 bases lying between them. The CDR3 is CASSHGPEGNTEAFF. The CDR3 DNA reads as TGTGCCAGCAGCCACGGACCGGAGGGGAACACTGAAGCTTTCTTT.

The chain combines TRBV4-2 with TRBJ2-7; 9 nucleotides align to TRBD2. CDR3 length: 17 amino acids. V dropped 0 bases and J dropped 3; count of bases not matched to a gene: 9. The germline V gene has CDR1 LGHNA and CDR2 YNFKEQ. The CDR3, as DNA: TGTGCCAGCAGCCAAGATCTGGCGGGGGGGAGTAACTACGAGCAGTACTTC. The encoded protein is CASSQDLAGGSNYEQYF.

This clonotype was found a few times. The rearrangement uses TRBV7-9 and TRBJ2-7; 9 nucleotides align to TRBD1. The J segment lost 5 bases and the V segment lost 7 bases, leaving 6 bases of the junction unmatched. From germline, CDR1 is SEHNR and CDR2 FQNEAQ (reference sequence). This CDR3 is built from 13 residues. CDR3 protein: CASTGQGIDEQYF. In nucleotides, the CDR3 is TGTGCCAGCACAGGACAGGGGATCGACGAGCAGTACTTC.

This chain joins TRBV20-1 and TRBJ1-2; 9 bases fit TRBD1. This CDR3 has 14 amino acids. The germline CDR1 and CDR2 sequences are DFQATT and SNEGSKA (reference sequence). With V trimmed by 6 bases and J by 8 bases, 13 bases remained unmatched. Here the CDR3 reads CSAFGRTGAGGYTF. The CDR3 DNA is TGCAGTGCCTTCGGTAGGACAGGGGCAGGGGGCTACACCTTC.